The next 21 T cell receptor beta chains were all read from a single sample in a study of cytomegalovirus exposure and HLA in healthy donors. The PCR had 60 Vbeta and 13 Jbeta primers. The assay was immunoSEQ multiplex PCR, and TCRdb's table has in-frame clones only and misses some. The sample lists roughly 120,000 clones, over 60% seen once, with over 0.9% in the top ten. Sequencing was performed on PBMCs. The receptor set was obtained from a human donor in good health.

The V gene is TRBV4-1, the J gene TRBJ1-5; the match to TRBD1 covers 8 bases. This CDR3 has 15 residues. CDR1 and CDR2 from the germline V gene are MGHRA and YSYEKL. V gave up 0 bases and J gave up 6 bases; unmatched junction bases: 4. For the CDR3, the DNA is TGCGCCAGCAGCCAAGAAGACAGGGGAAGTCAGCCCCAGCATTTT. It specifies CASSQEDRGSQPQHF.

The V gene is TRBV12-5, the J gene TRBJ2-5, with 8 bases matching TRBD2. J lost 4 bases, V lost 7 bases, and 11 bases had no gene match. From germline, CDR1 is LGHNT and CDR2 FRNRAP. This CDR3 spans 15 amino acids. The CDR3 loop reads CASARGGPARETQYF. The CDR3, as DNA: TGTGCTAGTGCCCGGGGGGGACCAGCGCGAGAGACCCAGTACTTC.

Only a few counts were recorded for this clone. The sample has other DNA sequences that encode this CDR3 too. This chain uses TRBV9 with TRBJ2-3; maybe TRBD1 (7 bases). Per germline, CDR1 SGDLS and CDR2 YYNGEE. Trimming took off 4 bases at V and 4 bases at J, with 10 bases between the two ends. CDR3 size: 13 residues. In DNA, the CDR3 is TGTGCCAGCAGCCTCAGGGGGGCAGATACGCAGTATTTT. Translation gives CASSLRGADTQYF.

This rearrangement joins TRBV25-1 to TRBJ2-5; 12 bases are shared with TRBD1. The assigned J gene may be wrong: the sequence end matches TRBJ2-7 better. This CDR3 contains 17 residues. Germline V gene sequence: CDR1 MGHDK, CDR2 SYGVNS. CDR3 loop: CASSEALGTGGSYEQYF. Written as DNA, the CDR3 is TGTGCCAGCAGTGAGGCACTAGGGACAGGGGGCTCTTACGAGCAGTACTTC.

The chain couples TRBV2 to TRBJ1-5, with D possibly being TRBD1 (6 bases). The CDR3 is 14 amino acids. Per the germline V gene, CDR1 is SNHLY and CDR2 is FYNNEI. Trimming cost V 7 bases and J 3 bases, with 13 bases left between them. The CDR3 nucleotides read TGTGCCAGCAAACTTCAGGGGTACAATCAGCCCCAGCATTTT. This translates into CASKLQGYNQPQHF.

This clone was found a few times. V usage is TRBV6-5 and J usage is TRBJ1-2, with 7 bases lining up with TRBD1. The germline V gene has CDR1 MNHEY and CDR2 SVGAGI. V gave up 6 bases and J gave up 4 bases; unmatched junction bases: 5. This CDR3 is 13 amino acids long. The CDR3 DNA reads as TGTGCCAGCAGACGACAGGGAGTCTATGGCTACACCTTC. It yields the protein CASRRQGVYGYTF.

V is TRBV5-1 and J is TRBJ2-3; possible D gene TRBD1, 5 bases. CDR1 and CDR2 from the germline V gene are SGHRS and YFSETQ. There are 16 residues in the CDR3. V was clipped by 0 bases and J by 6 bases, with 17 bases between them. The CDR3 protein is CASSLVEGASSDTQYF. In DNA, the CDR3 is TGCGCCAGCAGCTTGGTGGAAGGGGCGAGTTCTGATACGCAGTATTTT.

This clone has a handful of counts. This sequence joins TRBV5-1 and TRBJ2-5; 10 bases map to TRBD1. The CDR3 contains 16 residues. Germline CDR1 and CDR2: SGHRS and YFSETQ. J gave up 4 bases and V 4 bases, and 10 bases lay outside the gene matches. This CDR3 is CASSARTGGRGETQYF. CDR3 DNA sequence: TGCGCCAGCAGCGCGCGGACAGGGGGGAGAGGAGAGACCCAGTACTTC.

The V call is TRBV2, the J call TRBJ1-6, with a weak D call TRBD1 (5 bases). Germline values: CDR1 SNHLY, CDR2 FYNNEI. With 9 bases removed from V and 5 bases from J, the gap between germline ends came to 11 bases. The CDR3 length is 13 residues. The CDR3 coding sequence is TGTGCCAGGGGGCAGCCGAATAATTCACCCCTCCACTTT. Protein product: CARGQPNNSPLHF.

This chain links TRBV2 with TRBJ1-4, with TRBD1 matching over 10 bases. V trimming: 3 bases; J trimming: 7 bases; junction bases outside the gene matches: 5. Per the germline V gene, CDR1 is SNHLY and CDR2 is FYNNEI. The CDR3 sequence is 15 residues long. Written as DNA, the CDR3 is TGTGCCAGCAGTGATCGACAGGGGGCGAGTGAAAAACTGTTTTTT. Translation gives CASSDRQGASEKLFF.

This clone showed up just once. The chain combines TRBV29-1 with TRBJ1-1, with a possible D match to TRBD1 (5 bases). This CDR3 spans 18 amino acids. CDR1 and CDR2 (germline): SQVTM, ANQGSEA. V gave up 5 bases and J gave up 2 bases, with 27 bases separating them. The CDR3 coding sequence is TGCAGCGTTTCCACTCCCTCAGCTTTGGCGGGGGGAAACACTGAAGCTTTCTTT. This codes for CSVSTPSALAGGNTEAFF.

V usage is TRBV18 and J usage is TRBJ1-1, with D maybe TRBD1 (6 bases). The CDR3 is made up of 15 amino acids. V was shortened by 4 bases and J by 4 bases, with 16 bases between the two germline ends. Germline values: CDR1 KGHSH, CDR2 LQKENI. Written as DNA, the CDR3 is TGTGCCAGCTCACTCCAGGAGCGCAGGGGCACTGAAGCTTTCTTT. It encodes CASSLQERRGTEAFF.

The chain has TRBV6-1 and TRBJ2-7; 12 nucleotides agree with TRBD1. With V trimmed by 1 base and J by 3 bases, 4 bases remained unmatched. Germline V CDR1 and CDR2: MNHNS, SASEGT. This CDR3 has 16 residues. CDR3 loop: CASSEVGTGGFYEQYF. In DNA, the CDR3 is TGTGCCAGCAGTGAAGTTGGGACAGGGGGCTTCTACGAGCAGTACTTC.

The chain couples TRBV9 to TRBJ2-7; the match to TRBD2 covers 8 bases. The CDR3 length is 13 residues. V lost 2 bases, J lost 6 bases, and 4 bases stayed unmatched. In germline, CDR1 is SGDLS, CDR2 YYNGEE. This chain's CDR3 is CASSVGGGGEQYF. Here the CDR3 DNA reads TGTGCCAGCAGCGTCGGGGGGGGTGGCGAGCAGTACTTC.

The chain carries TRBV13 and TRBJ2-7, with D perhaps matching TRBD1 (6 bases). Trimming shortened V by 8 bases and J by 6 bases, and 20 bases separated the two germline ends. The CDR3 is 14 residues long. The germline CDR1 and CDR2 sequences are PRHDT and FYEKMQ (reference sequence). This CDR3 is CASAIGRGSSEQYF. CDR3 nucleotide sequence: TGTGCCAGCGCGATAGGCAGGGGTTCGTCCGAGCAGTACTTC.

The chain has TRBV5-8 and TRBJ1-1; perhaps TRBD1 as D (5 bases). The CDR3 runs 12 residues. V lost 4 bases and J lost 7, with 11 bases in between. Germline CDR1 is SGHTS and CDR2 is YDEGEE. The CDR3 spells CASSPRAHEAFF. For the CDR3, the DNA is TGTGCCAGCAGCCCCAGGGCCCATGAAGCTTTCTTT.

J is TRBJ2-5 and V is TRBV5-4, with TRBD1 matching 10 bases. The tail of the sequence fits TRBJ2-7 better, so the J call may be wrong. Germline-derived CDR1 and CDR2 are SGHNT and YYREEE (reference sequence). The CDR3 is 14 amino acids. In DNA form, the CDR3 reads TGTGCCAGCAGCCCCGGGACAGGGGCCTACGAGCAGTACTTC. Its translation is CASSPGTGAYEQYF.

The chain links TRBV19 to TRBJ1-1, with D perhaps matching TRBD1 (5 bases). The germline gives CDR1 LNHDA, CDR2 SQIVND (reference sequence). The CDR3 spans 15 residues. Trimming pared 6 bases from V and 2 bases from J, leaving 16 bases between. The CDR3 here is CASRSRLGHNTEAFF. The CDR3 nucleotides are TGTGCCAGTAGATCCCGCCTAGGACACAACACTGAAGCTTTCTTT.

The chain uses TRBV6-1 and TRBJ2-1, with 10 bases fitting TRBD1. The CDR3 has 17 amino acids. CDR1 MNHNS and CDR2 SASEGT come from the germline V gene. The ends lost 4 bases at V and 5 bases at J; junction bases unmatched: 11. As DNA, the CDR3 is TGTGCCAGCAGTGCAAACCCGGGGACAGGGGTACACAATGAGCAGTTCTTC. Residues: CASSANPGTGVHNEQFF.

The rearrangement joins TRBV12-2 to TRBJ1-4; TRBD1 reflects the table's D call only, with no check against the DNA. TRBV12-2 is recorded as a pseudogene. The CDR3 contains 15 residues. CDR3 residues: CASRPNRGNNEKLFF. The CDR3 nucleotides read TGTGCAAGTCGCCCCAACAGGGGCAATAATGAAAAACTGTTTTTT.

Written as DNA, the CDR3 is TGCGCCAGCGCGGACAGGGGTCCCCCTAAAAACAATGAGCAGTTCTTC. Amino acid sequence: CASADRGPPKNNEQFF. The J gene is TRBJ2-1, the V gene TRBV10-2, with 9 nucleotides matching TRBD1. The germline CDR1 and CDR2 sequences are WSHSY and SAAADI. This CDR3 spans 16 amino acids. With 8 bases clipped from V and 5 bases from J, the junction kept 13 bases outside the gene matches.